The 2 T cell receptor beta chains below all came from one sample that was sequenced in a study of blood T cell repertoires in COVID-19. Sequenced by immunoSEQ multiplex PCR; TCRdb stores in-frame clones only, minus some. Seen here are over 200,000 clones, 91% observed once, and the top ten hold 0.95% to 1.5%. The sequenced sample was PBMCs or T cells enriched from blood (not recorded which). The receptor set was obtained from a human donor in a cohort exposed to, infected with or recovered from COVID-19 (not recorded which). The donor label of this sample is uncertain.

This rearrangement joins TRBV25-1 to TRBJ2-1, with 10 bases that match TRBD2. The CDR3 has 16 amino acids. From germline, CDR1 is MGHDK and CDR2 SYGVNS. Trimming removed 1 base from V and 4 bases from J; junction bases left unmatched: 4. The CDR3 DNA reads TGTGCCAGCAGTGAATGGGGTAGCGGGGGGTACAATGAGCAGTTCTTC. Its protein product is CASSEWGSGGYNEQFF.

The table lists this clone with a count of one. This chain uses TRBV3-1 (or the pseudogene TRBV3-2) with TRBJ1-4; 10 bases are a match to TRBD1. The germline CDR1 and CDR2 sequences are LGHDT and YNNKEL (reference sequence). With V trimmed by 4 bases and J by 7 bases, 6 bases remained unmatched. CDR3 length: 15 residues. CDR3 DNA sequence: TGTGCCAGCAGCCCCCAGACAGGGGGCTTTGAAAAACTGTTTTTT. This encodes CASSPQTGGFEKLFF.